The clone carrying this T cell receptor beta chain was counted a few times. The sample originates from a study of breast tumors, draining lymph nodes, adjacent tissues. Samples came from axillary lymph nodes draining the breast cancer. One entry per CDR3 protein results from TCRdb running MiXCR on the multiplex PCR reads. Of around 140,000 distinct CDR3 sequences in the sample, 32% were seen once. Trimming removed 4 bases from V and 4 bases from J, with 10 bases in between. This CDR3 comprises 13 residues. Germline V lookup: CDR1 SGHTA, CDR2 FQGTGA. The clonotype comes from a female donor with breast cancer. Some clones in this sample may be carry-over from other donors' samples. V and J are TRBV7-3 and TRBJ1-1; D is unresolved. Specimen: axillary lymph node tissue. CDR3 nucleotides: TGTGCCAGCAGCTCCAGTGGAATCACTGAAGCTTTCTTT. Protein sequence: CASSSSGITEAFF.